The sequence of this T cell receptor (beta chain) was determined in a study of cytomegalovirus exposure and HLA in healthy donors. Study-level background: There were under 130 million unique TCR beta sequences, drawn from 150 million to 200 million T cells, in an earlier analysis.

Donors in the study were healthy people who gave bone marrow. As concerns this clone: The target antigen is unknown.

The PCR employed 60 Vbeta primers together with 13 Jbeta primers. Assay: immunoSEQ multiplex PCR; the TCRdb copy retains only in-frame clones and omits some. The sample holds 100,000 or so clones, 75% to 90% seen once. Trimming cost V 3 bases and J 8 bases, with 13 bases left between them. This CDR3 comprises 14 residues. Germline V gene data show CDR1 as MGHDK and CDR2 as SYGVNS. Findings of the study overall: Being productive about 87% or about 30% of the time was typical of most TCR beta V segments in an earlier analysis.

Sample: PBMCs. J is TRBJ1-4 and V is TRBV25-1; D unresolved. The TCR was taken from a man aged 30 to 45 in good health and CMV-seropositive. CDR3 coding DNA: TGTGCCAGCAGTGAGGACGGGAGAAAGGAAAAACTGTTTTTT. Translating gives CASSEDGRKEKLFF.